This T cell receptor (beta chain) appears in the sequencing data of a study of control samples from healthy donors and cancer patients. Using immunoSEQ multiplex PCR, the repertoire was profiled, and TCRdb retains in-frame clones only, with some absent. The top ten hold around 5.4% of the sample, which has about 58,000 clones, 90% seen once. V was pared by 5 bases and J by 1 base, with 12 bases between. The V gene's germline CDR1 is SGHTA and CDR2 FQGNSA. The CDR3 length is 15 residues. V usage is TRBV7-2 and J usage is TRBJ1-5; D is perhaps TRBD1 (6 bases). The sequence came from a man aged 55-75 years with colorectal cancer. The sample taken for sequencing was PBMCs. CDR3 region: CASSQGLWSNQPQHF. The CDR3 DNA is TGTGCCAGCAGCCAGGGGCTTTGGAGCAATCAGCCCCAGCATTTT.